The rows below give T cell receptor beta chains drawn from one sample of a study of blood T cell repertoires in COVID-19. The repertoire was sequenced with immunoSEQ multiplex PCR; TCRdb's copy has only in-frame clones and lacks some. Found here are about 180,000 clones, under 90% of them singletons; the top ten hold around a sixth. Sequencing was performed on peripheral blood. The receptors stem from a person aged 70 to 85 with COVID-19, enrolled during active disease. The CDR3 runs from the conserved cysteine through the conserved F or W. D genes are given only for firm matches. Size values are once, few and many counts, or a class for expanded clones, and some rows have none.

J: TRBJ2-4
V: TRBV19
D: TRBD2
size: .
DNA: TGTGCCAGTAGTTCAAGGACTAGCGGATTTAAAAACATTCAGTACTTC
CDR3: CASSSRTSGFKNIQYF

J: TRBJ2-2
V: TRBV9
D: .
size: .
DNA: TGTGCCAGCACCCGACAGAACACCGGGGAGCTGTTTTTT
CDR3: CASTRQNTGELFF

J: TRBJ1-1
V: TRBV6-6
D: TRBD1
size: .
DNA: TGTGCCAGCAGACACAGGGGGAACACTGAAGCTTTCTTT
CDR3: CASRHRGNTEAFF

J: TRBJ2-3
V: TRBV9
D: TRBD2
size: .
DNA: TGTGCCAGCAGCGTAGGGGCGGGAGATGATACGCAGTATTTT
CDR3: CASSVGAGDDTQYF

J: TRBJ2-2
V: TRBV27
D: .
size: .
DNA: TGTGCCAGCAGTTTTTTTCGGGTCAACGGGGAGCTGTTTTTT
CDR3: CASSFFRVNGELFF

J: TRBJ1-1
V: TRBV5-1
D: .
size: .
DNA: TGCGCCAGCAGCTTTTCGGACAGCCAGCTAGCTTTCTTT
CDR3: CASSFSDSQLAFF

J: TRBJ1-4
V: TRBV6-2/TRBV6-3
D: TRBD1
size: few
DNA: TGTGCCAGCAGTTACGCCACAGGGGTTCGGGGAAAACTGTTTTTT
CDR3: CASSYATGVRGKLFF

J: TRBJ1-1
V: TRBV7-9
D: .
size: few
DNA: TGTGCCAGCAGTCCAACGACAGGCGTGGAAAAAGCTTTCTTT
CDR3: CASSPTTGVEKAFF

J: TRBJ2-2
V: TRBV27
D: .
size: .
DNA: TGTGCCAGCAGGGCCTCGTTCTTGGGCCAGAACACCGGGGAGCTGTTTTTT
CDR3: CASRASFLGQNTGELFF

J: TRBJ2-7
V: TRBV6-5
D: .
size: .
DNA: TGTGCCAGCAGTTACAGGGGCGCCTCCTACGAGCAGTACTTC
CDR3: CASSYRGASYEQYF

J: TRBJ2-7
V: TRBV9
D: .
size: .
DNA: TGTGCCAGCAGCGTAGAGGGGAACTCCTACGAGCAGTACTTC
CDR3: CASSVEGNSYEQYF

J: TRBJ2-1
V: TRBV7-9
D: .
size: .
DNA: TGTGCCAGCAGCTTAGTCACAGGCCTTTACAATGAGCAGTTCTTC
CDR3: CASSLVTGLYNEQFF

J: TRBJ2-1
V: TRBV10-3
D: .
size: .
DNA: TGTGCCATCAGTGATCCCCCAGGATCTACCGCTTACAATGAGCAGTTCTTC
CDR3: CAISDPPGSTAYNEQFF